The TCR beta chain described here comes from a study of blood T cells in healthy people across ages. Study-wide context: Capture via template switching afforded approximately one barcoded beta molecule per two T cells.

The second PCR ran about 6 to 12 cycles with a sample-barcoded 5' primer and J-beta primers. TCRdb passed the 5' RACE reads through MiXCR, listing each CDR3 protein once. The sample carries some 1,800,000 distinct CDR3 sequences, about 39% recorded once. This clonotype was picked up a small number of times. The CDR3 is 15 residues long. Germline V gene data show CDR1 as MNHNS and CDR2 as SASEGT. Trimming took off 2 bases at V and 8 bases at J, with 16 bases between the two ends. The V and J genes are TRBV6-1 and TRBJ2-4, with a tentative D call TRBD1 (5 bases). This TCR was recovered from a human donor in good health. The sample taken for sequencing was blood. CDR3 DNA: TGTGCCAGCAGTGAAACGATTGGGGCGTCGGACATTCAGTACTTC. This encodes CASSETIGASDIQYF.